The 13 T cell receptor beta chains below come from one sample, sequenced in a study of cytomegalovirus exposure and HLA in healthy donors. Amplification used 60 Vbeta primers and 13 Jbeta primers. The data were produced by immunoSEQ multiplex PCR, yet TCRdb's version contains in-frame clones alone and is incomplete. The table lists 150,000 to 200,000 clones, about 85% of them singletons. The sequencing input was PBMCs. The source is a woman aged 50 to 60 in good health and CMV-seronegative.

V usage is TRBV10-2 and J usage is TRBJ2-5; TRBD2 matches 15 bases. The CDR3 is made up of 14 amino acids. CDR1 and CDR2 from the germline V gene are WSHSY and SAAADI. Trimming at V came to 6 bases and at J to 5 bases, leaving 1 base not matched to a gene. The CDR3 DNA follows: TGCGCCAGCAGGGGACTAGCGGGGGGTGAGACCCAGTACTTC. This gives the protein CASRGLAGGETQYF.

This clone was counted at least ten times. The chain is built from TRBV6-6 and TRBJ1-1, with D possibly being TRBD1 (5 bases). The germline V gene has CDR1 MNHNY and CDR2 SVGAGI (reference sequence). The germline V and J ends were trimmed by 11 bases and 1 base, with 14 bases remaining between them. This CDR3 is built from 13 residues. The CDR3 DNA is TGTGCCTTACGGGGGACCTCGAACACTGAAGCTTTCTTT. This sequence encodes CALRGTSNTEAFF.

The chain has TRBV7-8 and TRBJ2-2; D perhaps matches TRBD2 (6 bases). Germline lookup yields CDR1 SGHVS and CDR2 FQNEAQ. The length of the CDR3 is 15 residues. Trimming left V 5 bases short and J 6 bases short, with 16 bases between. CDR3 DNA: TGTGCCAGCAGCCCATTGGGGGGAAGGCCCGGGGAGCTGTTTTTT. This encodes CASSPLGGRPGELFF.

This clone turned up a few times. This sequence joins TRBV4-1 and TRBJ1-5; D is ambiguous. The germline V and J ends were trimmed by 2 bases and 0 bases, with 8 bases remaining between them. The CDR3 has 15 residues. CDR1 is MGHRA, CDR2 YSYEKL, per germline. The CDR3 reads CASSQTENSNQPQHF. Here the CDR3 DNA reads TGCGCCAGCAGCCAAACAGAAAATAGCAATCAGCCCCAGCATTTT.

J is TRBJ2-2 and V is TRBV2; TRBD1 is a possible D gene (6 bases). Germline V lookup: CDR1 SNHLY, CDR2 FYNNEI. This CDR3 spans 16 amino acids. Trimming removed 3 bases at V and 0 bases at J, with 11 bases between. This chain's CDR3 is CASSDPGAPNTGELFF. The CDR3 DNA sequence: TGTGCCAGCAGTGACCCAGGGGCTCCGAACACCGGGGAGCTGTTTTTT.

The chain combines TRBV20-1 with TRBJ1-2; D is possibly TRBD1 (6 bases). V gave up 5 bases and J gave up 7 bases, with 11 bases separating them. Germline CDR1 and CDR2: DFQATT and SNEGSKA (reference sequence). The CDR3 spans 11 residues. Here the CDR3 DNA reads TGCAGTGCTGAACTCAGGGGTGGCTACACCTTC. Translating gives CSAELRGGYTF.

In regard to this clone: Germline and junction disagree at one end, which may indicate a read error. The chain recombines TRBV11-2 with TRBJ2-1; 8 nucleotides agree with TRBD2. Germline CDR1 SGHAT, CDR2 FQNNGV. The CDR3 is 17 amino acids. CDR3 nucleotide sequence: TGTGCCAGCAGCCTTACTAGCGGAGTCGCCTCCAACAATGAGCAGTTCTTC. It translates to CASSLTSGVASNNEQFF. Full variable domain (remainder filled in from reference TRBV11-2 and TRBJ2-1): EAGVAQSPRYKIIEKRQSVAFWCNPISGHATLYWYQQILGQGPKLLIQFQNNGVVDDSQLPKDRFSAERLKGVDSTLKIQPAKLEDSAVYLCASSLTSGVASNNEQFFGPGTRLTVL.

The rearrangement joins TRBV7-3 to TRBJ2-2; 9 nucleotides line up with TRBD1. Germline values: CDR1 SGHTA, CDR2 FQGTGA. The CDR3 runs 18 residues. Losses at the gene ends were 6 bases for V and 2 bases for J; bases not matched to a gene: 13. The CDR3 loop is CASSFTGTGSINTGELFF. The CDR3 nucleotides read TGTGCCAGCAGTTTTACCGGGACAGGGAGTATTAACACCGGGGAGCTGTTTTTT.

The rearrangement links TRBV27 to TRBJ2-3, with TRBD1 matching over 7 bases. The CDR3 runs 16 residues. Germline loops: CDR1 MNHEY, CDR2 SMNVEV (reference sequence). V lost 5 bases, J lost 0 bases, and 8 bases stayed unmatched. This CDR3 reads CASSTRQGVSTDTQYF. CDR3 DNA: TGTGCCAGCAGTACCAGACAGGGCGTGAGCACAGATACGCAGTATTTT.

This sequence joins TRBV7-2 and TRBJ2-2; tentative D call: TRBD1 (5 bases). The length of the CDR3 is 15 residues. Germline CDR1 reads SGHTA; CDR2 reads FQGNSA. V was cut by 3 bases and J by 1 base, with 9 bases left in between. The CDR3 nucleotides read TGTGCCAGCAGCTTTGACAGCAGGAACACCGGGGAGCTGTTTTTT. Its protein is CASSFDSRNTGELFF. The full variable domain, completed using reference TRBV7-2 and TRBJ2-2, is GAGVSQSPSNKVTEKGKDVELRCDPISGHTALYWYRQSLGQGLEFLIYFQGNSAPDKSGLPSDRFSAERTGGSVSTLTIQRTQQEDSAVYLCASSFDSRNTGELFFGEGSRLTVL.

The chain is built from TRBV5-1 and TRBJ2-1; TRBD2 agrees at 9 bases. CDR3 length: 16 residues. Germline lookup yields CDR1 SGHRS and CDR2 YFSETQ. The J segment lost 7 bases and the V segment lost 0 bases, leaving 8 bases of the junction unmatched. The CDR3 sequence: CASSLAWRGGENEQFF. The CDR3 region has the DNA TGCGCCAGCAGCTTGGCCTGGCGGGGGGGAGAGAATGAGCAGTTCTTC.

Worth noting for this clone: Other DNA sequences in the sample encode the same CDR3. The chain uses TRBV6-1 and TRBJ1-1, with 7 bases lining up with TRBD1. The CDR3 has 13 residues. Trimming cost V 6 bases and J 5 bases; bases outside gene matches: 6. Germline CDR1 reads MNHNS; CDR2 reads SASEGT. The CDR3 coding sequence is TGTGCCAGCAGAGACAGGGCGTGGACTGAAGCTTTCTTT. Residues: CASRDRAWTEAFF.

A single count supports this clone. V is TRBV7-2 and J is TRBJ2-7; D is possibly TRBD2 (5 bases). The CDR3 is made up of 16 amino acids. V lost 0 bases, J lost 0 bases, and 12 bases lay in between. Germline CDR1 reads SGHTA; CDR2 reads FQGNSA. The CDR3 sequence: CASSLASGSISYEQYF. The CDR3 coding sequence is TGTGCCAGCAGCTTAGCGTCGGGGTCTATCTCCTACGAGCAGTACTTC.